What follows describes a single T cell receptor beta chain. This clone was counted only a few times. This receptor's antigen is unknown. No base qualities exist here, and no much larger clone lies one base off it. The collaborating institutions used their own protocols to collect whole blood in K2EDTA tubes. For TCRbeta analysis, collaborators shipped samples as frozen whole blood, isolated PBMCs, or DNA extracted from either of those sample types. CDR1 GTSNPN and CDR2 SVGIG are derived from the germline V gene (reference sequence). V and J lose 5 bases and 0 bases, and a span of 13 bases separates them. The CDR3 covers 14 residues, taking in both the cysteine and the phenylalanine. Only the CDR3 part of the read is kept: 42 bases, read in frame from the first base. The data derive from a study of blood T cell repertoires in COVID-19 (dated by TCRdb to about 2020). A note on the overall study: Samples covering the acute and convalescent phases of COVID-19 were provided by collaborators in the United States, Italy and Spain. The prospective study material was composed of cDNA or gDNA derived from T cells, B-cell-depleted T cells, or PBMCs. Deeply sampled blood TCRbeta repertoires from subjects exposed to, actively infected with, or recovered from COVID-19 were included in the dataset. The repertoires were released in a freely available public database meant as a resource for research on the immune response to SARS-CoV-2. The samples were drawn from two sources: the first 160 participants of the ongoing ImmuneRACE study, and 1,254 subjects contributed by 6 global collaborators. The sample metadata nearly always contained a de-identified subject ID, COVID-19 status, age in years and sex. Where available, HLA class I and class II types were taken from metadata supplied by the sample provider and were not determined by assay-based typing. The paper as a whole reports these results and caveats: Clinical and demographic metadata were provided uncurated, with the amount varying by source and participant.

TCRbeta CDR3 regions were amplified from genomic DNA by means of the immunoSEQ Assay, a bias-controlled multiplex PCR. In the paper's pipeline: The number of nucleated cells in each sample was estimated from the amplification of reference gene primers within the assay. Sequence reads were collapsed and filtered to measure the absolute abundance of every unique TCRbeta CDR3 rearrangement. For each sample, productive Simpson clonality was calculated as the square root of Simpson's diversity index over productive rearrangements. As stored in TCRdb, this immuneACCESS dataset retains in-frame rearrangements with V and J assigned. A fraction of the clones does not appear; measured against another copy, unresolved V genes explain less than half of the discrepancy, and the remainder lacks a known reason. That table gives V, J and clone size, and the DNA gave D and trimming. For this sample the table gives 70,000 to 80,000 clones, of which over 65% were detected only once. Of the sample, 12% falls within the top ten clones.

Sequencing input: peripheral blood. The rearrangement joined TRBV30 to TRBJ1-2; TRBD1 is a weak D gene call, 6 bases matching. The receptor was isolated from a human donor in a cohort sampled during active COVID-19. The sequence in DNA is TGTGCCTGGTCCGGGACAAGGGCTAACTATGGCTACACCTTC. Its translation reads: CAWSGTRANYGYTF.